This T cell receptor beta chain was observed in a study of regulatory T cells in long-lasting Graves disease. In building TCR beta libraries, iRepertoire HTBI primers were used together with Arm-PCR of CDR3 regions. In TCRdb, the multiplex PCR reads were re-called with MiXCR into one record per CDR3 protein. The profile shows hundreds of thousands of distinct CDR3 sequences, 16% of them singletons. There are a few counts of this clonotype. Its antigen remains unidentified. V was pared by 7 bases and J by 0 bases, with 10 bases between. The CDR3 covers 14 residues. CDR1 and CDR2 (germline): SNHLY, FYNNEI. Whole-study results and caveats: Persistent disease was associated with favored TRBV28 usage and with favored use of TRBJ1-2 and TRBJ2-5. TCR diversity in persistent Graves' patients was below that of newly diagnosed ones.

Time point defined: newly diagnosed GD, antithyroid drugs for less than 3 months. With RNA extracted from PBMCs as input, the TCR library was made. An endocrinology unit in Xi'an, China, supplied the patients. This sample was also put to use in a study of T cells in Graves' hyperthyroidism and ophthalmopathy.

The genes are TRBV2 and TRBJ1-5; D unclear. The origin of this receptor is a woman aged 25 to 39 with Graves disease. The sequencing here drew on peripheral blood mononuclear cells (PBMCs), taken at new diagnosis, from a patient treated with antithyroid drugs. Here the CDR3 reads CASNTVPSNQPQHF. CDR3 DNA sequence: TGTGCCAGCAATACGGTACCTAGCAATCAGCCCCAGCATTTT.